This TCR beta chain was captured by sequencing in a study of blood T cell repertoires in COVID-19. Study overall: In each case, the material was cDNA or gDNA derived from T cells, B-cell-depleted T cells, or PBMCs.

Measured with immunoSEQ multiplex PCR; TCRdb has only the in-frame clones, and not every one. The sample lists hundreds of thousands of clones, approximately 81% seen once, with roughly 3.6% in the top ten. This clone was seen only once. This clonotype was obtained from a young woman with acute or convalescent COVID-19. The sequenced sample was peripheral blood.

Here the CDR3 reads CASSQSPQRRSNYGYTF. The CDR3 DNA sequence: TGCGCCAGCAGCCAATCTCCCCAGAGGAGATCTAACTATGGCTACACCTTC. This chain connects TRBV4-1 to TRBJ1-2, with no clear D. The CDR3 has 17 residues. The V end was cut by 2 bases, the J end by 0 bases, with 16 bases between. In germline, CDR1 is MGHRA, CDR2 YSYEKL.